This T cell receptor beta chain was obtained from a study of shared clonotypes between healthy human individuals. Across the study: A few men and a couple of women, aged 18 to 49, were donors. CD4 naive and CD4 memory each took three plates per donor, while CD8 naive took two and CD8 memory one. Study-wide results and caveats: A generally larger estimated richness was seen in naive subsets than in memory subsets. Shared clonotypes: roughly 5% naive CD4, about 4% naive CD8, about 2.5% memory CD4, 0.35% to 0.5% memory CD8.

CD8 cells regarded as naive lacked CD45RO, were positively chosen for CCR7, and omitted terminally differentiated effector memory CD45RA+ cells. Assay used: immunoSEQ multiplex PCR; TCRdb lists only in-frame clones, some missing. The sample has hundreds of thousands of clones; 85% to 95% are singletons. Per the germline V gene, CDR1 is MNHEY and CDR2 is SMNVEV (reference sequence). V lost 2 bases and J lost 4, with 11 bases in between. This CDR3 spans 14 amino acids. Concerning this clone itself: Its antigen is still unknown.

The chain uses TRBV27 and TRBJ1-2; possible D gene TRBD1, 5 bases. The sequenced sample was naive CD8+ T cells sorted from blood. The sequence came from a man younger than 45 in good health. The DNA of the CDR3 is TGTGCCAGCAGTTTACGGGGGGTATCCTATGGCTACACCTTC. Protein: CASSLRGVSYGYTF.